Included here is one TCR beta chain sequence, with context. As yet, its antigen is unknown. This CDR3 has 14 amino acids. Germline V lookup: CDR1 SGHRS, CDR2 YFSETQ. The V end was cut by 1 base, the J end by 1 base, with 8 bases between. The entry originates in a study of T cell responses to AZD1222 COVID-19 vaccine. Turning to the study itself: Pooling of second doses given at about 4 or about 12 weeks was done. Findings and caveats of the study: Clonal diversity may have been underestimated in mostly white British donors. The study found vaccine-associated CD4 TCRs spanning spike, dominant at 160-218 and 743-854.

The table came from immunoSEQ multiplex PCR; TCRdb's copy has only in-frame clones and leaves some out. Here the sample spans around 140,000 clones, 93% being singletons. The sequencing here drew on peripheral blood, taken on day 0 of AZD1222 vaccination. The source is an adult in good health. The V gene is TRBV5-1, the J gene TRBJ1-1, with D perhaps TRBD1 (5 bases). For the CDR3, the DNA is TGCGCCAGCAGCTTGTTGGGGACGAACACTGAAGCTTTCTTT. Its translation: CASSLLGTNTEAFF.